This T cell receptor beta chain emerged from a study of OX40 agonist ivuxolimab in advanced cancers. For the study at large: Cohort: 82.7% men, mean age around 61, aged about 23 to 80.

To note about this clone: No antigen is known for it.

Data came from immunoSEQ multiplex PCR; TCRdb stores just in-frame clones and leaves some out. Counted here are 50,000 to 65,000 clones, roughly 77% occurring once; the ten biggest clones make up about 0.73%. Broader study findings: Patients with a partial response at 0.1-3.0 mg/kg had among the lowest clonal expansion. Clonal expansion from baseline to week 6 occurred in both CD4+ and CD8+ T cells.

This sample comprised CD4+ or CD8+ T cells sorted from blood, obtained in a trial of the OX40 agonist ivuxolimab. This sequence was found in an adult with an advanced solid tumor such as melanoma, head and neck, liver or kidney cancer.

This chain's CDR3 is CAIRRIRFTTDTQYF. The CDR3 region has the DNA TGTGCCATCAGGAGGATTCGGTTCACCACAGATACGCAGTATTTT. This sequence joins TRBV6-1 and TRBJ2-3; TRBD2 might be the D (5 bases). Germline V gives CDR1 MNHNS, CDR2 SASEGT. This CDR3 has 15 residues. V lost 10 bases and J 2 bases, leaving 19 bases between the germline ends.